What follows are 5 T cell receptor beta chains derived from one specimen sequenced in a study of T cell responses to AZD1222 COVID-19 vaccine (dated by TCRdb to about 2021). This specimen's time point label, per the study, means: baseline before first vaccination. The method behind the library was the immunoSEQ multiplex PCR assay. The table was pulled from immuneACCESS by TCRdb, which kept in-frame rearrangements only. Such tables lose some clones; where checked, under half of the loss comes from unresolved V genes, and the rest has no known cause. Recorded for this sample are 140,000 to 150,000 clones; under 95% of them occurred a single time. The top ten constitute 1.5% to 2% of the sample. This specimen was peripheral blood, taken on day 0 of AZD1222 vaccination. Receptors were obtained from an adult in good health.

This clone was picked up one time. V gene TRBV5-1 combines with J gene TRBJ1-6; 8 positions match TRBD1. J lost 8 bases, V lost 0 bases, and 4 bases had no gene match. The germline CDR1 and CDR2 sequences are SGHRS and YFSETQ. The length of the CDR3 is 15 residues. In nucleotides, the CDR3 is TGCGCCAGCAGCTTGGCCGGACAGGGTTATTCACCCCTCCACTTT. Translating it yields CASSLAGQGYSPLHF.

This chain connects TRBV7-3 to TRBJ2-2, with TRBD1 matching 10 bases. There are 17 residues in the CDR3. Germline values: CDR1 SGHTA, CDR2 FQGTGA. V dropped 6 bases and J dropped 4; count of bases not matched to a gene: 11. The CDR3 DNA reads as TGTGCCAGCAGTCTCACCCCGGGACAGGGGTCCACCGGGGAGCTGTTTTTT. Residues: CASSLTPGQGSTGELFF.

The chain links TRBV15 to TRBJ1-6, with 10 positions matching TRBD1. The germline CDR1 and CDR2 sequences are LNHNV and YYDKDF (reference sequence). This CDR3 region has 16 residues. V trimming: 5 bases; J trimming: 3 bases; junction bases outside the gene matches: 4. CDR3 sequence (DNA): TGTGCCACCAGCTCTTGGACAGGGGGCTATAATTCACCCCTCCACTTT. Translated: CATSSWTGGYNSPLHF.

The genes are TRBV6-5 and TRBJ2-5; TRBD2 aligns across 8 bases. V lost 2 bases, J lost 6 bases, and 11 bases stayed unmatched. CDR1 and CDR2 (germline): MNHEY, SVGAGI. This CDR3 spans 16 amino acids. The CDR3, as DNA: TGTGCCAGCAGTTACGGTATCCGGGGGGGCAGGAAGACCCAGTACTTC. Protein: CASSYGIRGGRKTQYF.

The chain uses TRBV6-2 or TRBV6-3 and TRBJ2-7, with 8 bases aligning to TRBD2. CDR3 length: 16 residues. V dropped 2 bases and J dropped 2; count of bases not matched to a gene: 8. Germline V CDR1 and CDR2: MNHEY, SVGEGT. The CDR3 DNA reads TGTGCCAGCAGTTACAGAAGCGGGAGCCCTCCCTACGAGCAGTACTTC. Translated: CASSYRSGSPPYEQYF.